The 12 T cell receptor beta chains reported below all come from one sample, sequenced in a study of memory CD4+ T cells and cytomegalovirus serostatus. The sort gate was single viable CD3+CD4+CD8-CD45RO+ cells for memory CD4+ T cells. Produced via immunoSEQ multiplex PCR; TCRdb's table is partial and in-frame only. The sample holds around 50,000 clones, about 81% seen once. Sequencing input: memory CD4+ T cells from blood. These receptors all stem from an adult in good health and CMV-seronegative.

This clone turned up a few times. The chain links TRBV7-2 to TRBJ2-1; D could derive from TRBD1 or TRBD2 (5 bases each). The length of the CDR3 is 15 residues. Trimming cost V 5 bases and J 6 bases, with 17 bases left between them. The germline gives CDR1 SGHTA, CDR2 FQGNSA. The CDR3 here is CASSPSYGTLNEQFF. The CDR3 DNA sequence: TGTGCCAGCAGCCCGAGTTATGGGACGCTCAATGAGCAGTTCTTC.

This clone turned up a few times. The chain couples TRBV4-2 to TRBJ1-4; D remains unclear. V shed 0 bases and J shed 5 bases, with 7 bases lying between them. There are 14 residues in the CDR3. Germline loops: CDR1 LGHNA, CDR2 YNFKEQ. CDR3 protein: CASSQERVNEKLFF. CDR3 DNA: TGTGCCAGCAGCCAAGAAAGGGTGAATGAAAAACTGTTTTTT.

To note about this clone: Different DNA sequences within this sample yield the same CDR3. The chain uses TRBV6-5 and TRBJ1-5; D is uncertain. Trimming took off 6 bases at V and 2 bases at J, with 14 bases between the two ends. Looked up from germline, CDR1 is MNHEY and CDR2 is SVGAGI. CDR3 length: 15 residues. The CDR3 region has the DNA TGTGCCAGCAGCCCACGGGGAAGGGGCAATCAGCCCCAGCATTTT. Translated: CASSPRGRGNQPQHF.

The chain employs TRBV28 and TRBJ1-2; perhaps TRBD1 as D (6 bases). Between the trimmed V and J ends, which lost 8 bases and 4 bases, there was a span of 14 bases. From germline, CDR1 is MDHEN and CDR2 SYDVKM. The CDR3 runs 13 residues. The CDR3 sequence is CASLSGTSYGYTF. DNA for the CDR3: TGTGCCAGCCTTTCCGGGACATCCTATGGCTACACCTTC.

The chain couples TRBV19 to TRBJ1-1, with D perhaps matching TRBD1 (6 bases). V lost 4 bases and J 3 bases, leaving 18 bases between the germline ends. The CDR3 has 16 amino acids. Looked up from germline, CDR1 is LNHDA and CDR2 is SQIVND (reference sequence). In nucleotides, the CDR3 is TGTGCCAGTAGTACCCGGGCCAAGGGGGGACACACTGAAGCTTTCTTT. It is translated as CASSTRAKGGHTEAFF.

The CDR3 nucleotides read TGTGCCAGCACTCACCCGGGGGGCCGGGAGACCCAGTACTTC. Protein product: CASTHPGGRETQYF. The rearrangement links TRBV6-6 to TRBJ2-5; TRBD2 might be the D (7 bases). The CDR3 contains 14 residues. V was pared by 7 bases and J by 5 bases, with 17 bases between. Germline CDR1 and CDR2: MNHNY and SVGAGI (reference sequence).

V usage is TRBV15 and J usage is TRBJ1-5, with D possibly being TRBD1 (6 bases). V was clipped by 3 bases and J by 6 bases, with 12 bases between them. This CDR3 spans 14 amino acids. Germline V CDR1 and CDR2: LNHNV, YYDKDF (reference sequence). The CDR3 bases are TGTGCCACCAGCAGGAGGGGGGCGGGTCAGCCCCAGCATTTT. Protein: CATSRRGAGQPQHF.

The chain joins TRBV5-6 to TRBJ2-5; 8 nucleotides agree with TRBD1. In germline, CDR1 is SGHDT, CDR2 YYEEEE. The CDR3 loop spans 16 amino acids. V shed 0 bases, J shed 5 bases, and the junction held 9 bases outside the gene matches. CDR3: CASSLEGQGEVETQYF. CDR3 in DNA: TGTGCCAGCAGCTTGGAAGGACAGGGAGAGGTCGAGACCCAGTACTTC.

This clone showed up just once. V gene TRBV28 combines with J gene TRBJ1-4; D remains unclear. This CDR3 spans 11 amino acids. Germline V gives CDR1 MDHEN, CDR2 SYDVKM. The V end was cut by 10 bases, the J end by 6 bases, with 9 bases between. The DNA for the CDR3 is TGTGCCACTCAGAAGGATGAAAAACTGTTTTTT. This translates into CATQKDEKLFF.

The rearrangement links TRBV4-2 to TRBJ2-7; D gene ambiguous. Germline CDR1 and CDR2: LGHNA and YNFKEQ. The CDR3 consists of 12 residues. V lost 1 base, J lost 4 bases, and 5 bases lay in between. CDR3 amino acids: CASSQVGYEQYF. Written as DNA, the CDR3 is TGTGCCAGCAGCCAAGTGGGGTACGAGCAGTACTTC.

This sequence joins TRBV5-1 and TRBJ2-5, with D perhaps given as TRBD1 or TRBD2 (7 bases each). Per the germline V gene, CDR1 is SGHRS and CDR2 is YFSETQ. The CDR3 loop spans 15 amino acids. Deletions cut 0 bases from V and 2 bases from J, with 11 bases between. The CDR3 region is CASSLGQGLQETQYF. CDR3 DNA sequence: TGCGCCAGCAGCTTGGGACAGGGACTACAAGAGACCCAGTACTTC.

This chain uses TRBV5-6 with TRBJ1-1; D may be TRBD1 (5 bases). This CDR3 comprises 15 residues. V lost 0 bases, J lost 11 bases, and 20 bases lay in between. Germline CDR1 reads SGHDT; CDR2 reads YYEEEE. The CDR3 spells CASSLVSGTRMGAFF. CDR3 nucleotides: TGTGCCAGCAGCTTGGTGTCAGGGACCCGGATGGGGGCTTTCTTT.